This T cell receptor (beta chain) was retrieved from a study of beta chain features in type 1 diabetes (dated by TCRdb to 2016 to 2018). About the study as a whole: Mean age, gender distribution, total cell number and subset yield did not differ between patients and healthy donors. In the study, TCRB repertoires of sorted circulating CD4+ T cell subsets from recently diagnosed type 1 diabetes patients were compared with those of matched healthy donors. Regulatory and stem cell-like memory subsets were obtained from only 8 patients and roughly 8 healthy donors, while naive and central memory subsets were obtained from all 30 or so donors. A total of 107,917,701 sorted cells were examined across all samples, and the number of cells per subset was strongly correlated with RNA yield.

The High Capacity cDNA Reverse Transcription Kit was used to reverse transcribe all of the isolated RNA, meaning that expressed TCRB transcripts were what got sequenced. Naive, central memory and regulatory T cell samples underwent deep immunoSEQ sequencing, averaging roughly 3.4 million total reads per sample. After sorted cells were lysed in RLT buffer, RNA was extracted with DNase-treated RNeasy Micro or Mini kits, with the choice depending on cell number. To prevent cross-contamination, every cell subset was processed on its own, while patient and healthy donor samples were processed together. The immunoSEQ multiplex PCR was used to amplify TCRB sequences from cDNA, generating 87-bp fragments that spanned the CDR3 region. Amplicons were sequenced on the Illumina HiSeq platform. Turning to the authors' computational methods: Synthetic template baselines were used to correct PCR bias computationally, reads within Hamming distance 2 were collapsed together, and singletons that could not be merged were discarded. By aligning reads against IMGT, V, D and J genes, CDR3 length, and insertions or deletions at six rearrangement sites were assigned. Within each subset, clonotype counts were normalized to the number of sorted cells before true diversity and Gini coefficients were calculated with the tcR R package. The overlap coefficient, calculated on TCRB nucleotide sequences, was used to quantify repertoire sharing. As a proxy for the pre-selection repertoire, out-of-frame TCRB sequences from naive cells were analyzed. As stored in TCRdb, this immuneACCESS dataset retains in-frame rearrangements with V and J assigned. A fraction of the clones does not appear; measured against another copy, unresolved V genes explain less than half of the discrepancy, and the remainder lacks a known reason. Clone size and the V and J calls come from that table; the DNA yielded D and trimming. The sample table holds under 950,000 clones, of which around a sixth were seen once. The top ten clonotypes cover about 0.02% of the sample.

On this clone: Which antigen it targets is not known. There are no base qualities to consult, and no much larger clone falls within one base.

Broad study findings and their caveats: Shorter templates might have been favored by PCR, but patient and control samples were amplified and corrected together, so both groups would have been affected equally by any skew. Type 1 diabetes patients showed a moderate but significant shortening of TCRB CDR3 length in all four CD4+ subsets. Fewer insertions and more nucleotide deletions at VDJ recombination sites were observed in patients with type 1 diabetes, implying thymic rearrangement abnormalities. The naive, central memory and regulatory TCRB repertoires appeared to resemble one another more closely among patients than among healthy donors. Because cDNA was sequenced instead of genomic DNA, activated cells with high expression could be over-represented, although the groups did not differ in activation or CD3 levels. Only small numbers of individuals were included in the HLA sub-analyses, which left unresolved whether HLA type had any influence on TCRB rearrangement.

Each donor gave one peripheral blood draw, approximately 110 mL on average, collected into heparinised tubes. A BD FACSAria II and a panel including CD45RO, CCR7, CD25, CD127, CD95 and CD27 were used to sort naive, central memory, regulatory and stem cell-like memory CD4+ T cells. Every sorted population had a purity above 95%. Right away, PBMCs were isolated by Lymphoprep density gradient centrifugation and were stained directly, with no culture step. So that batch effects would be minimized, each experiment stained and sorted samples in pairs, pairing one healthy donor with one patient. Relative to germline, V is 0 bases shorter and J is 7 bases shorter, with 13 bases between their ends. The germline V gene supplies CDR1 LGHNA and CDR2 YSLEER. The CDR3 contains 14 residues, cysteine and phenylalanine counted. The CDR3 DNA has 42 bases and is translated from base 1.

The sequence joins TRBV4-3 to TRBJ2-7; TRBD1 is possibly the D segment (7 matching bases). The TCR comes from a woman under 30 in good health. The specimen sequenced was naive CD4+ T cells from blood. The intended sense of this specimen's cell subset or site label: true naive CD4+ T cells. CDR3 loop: CASSQEWEDREQYF. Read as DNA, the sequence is TGCGCCAGCAGCCAAGAATGGGAGGACAGGGAGCAGTACTTC.